Listed below are T cell receptor beta chains from one sample, sequenced in a study of cytomegalovirus exposure and HLA in healthy donors. The data were produced by immunoSEQ multiplex PCR, yet TCRdb's version contains in-frame clones alone and is incomplete. The sample has roughly 110,000 clones; about three quarters are singletons. The sample comprised PBMCs. The origin of the receptors is a boy aged 10-17 years in good health and CMV-seronegative. Each CDR3 is given with its conserved first and last residue. D genes are given only for firm matches. Size values are once, few and many counts, or a class for expanded clones, and some rows have none.

V: TRBV5-1
J: TRBJ1-4
D: TRBD1
size: few
CDR3: CASSWGQGDGEKLFF
DNA: TGCGCCAGCAGCTGGGGACAGGGGGACGGGGAAAAACTGTTTTTT

V: TRBV6-7
J: TRBJ2-5
D: TRBD1
size: -
CDR3: CASSSTGGTSQETQYF
DNA: TGTGCCAGCAGTTCCACAGGGGGTACTAGCCAAGAGACCCAGTACTTC

V: TRBV28
J: TRBJ1-5
D: -
size: once
CDR3: CASSFWGRTYSNQPQHF
DNA: TGTGCCAGCAGTTTTTGGGGCAGGACCTATAGCAATCAGCCCCAGCATTTT

V: TRBV28
J: TRBJ2-7
D: -
size: -
CDR3: CASSWRGRSYEQYF
DNA: TGTGCCAGCAGTTGGCGAGGGCGCTCCTACGAGCAGTACTTC

V: TRBV19
J: TRBJ2-3
D: -
size: -
CDR3: CASSPPGGDPGTDTQYF
DNA: TGTGCCAGTAGTCCCCCGGGGGGCGATCCCGGCACAGATACGCAGTATTTT

V: TRBV7-6
J: TRBJ2-7
D: TRBD1
size: -
CDR3: CASSPGFRTGTYEQYF
DNA: TGTGCCAGCAGCCCAGGATTTAGGACAGGGACCTACGAGCAGTACTTC

V: TRBV13
J: TRBJ1-2
D: -
size: -
CDR3: CASSPQGRAANYGYTF
DNA: TGTGCCAGCAGCCCGCAGGGGAGAGCGGCTAACTATGGCTACACCTTC

V: TRBV2
J: TRBJ1-1
D: TRBD1
size: -
CDR3: CASSEDRTENTEAFF
DNA: TGTGCCAGCAGTGAGGACAGGACCGAGAACACTGAAGCTTTCTTT

V: TRBV18
J: TRBJ1-5
D: -
size: few
CDR3: CASSPFVAEDQPQHF
DNA: TGTGCCAGCTCACCATTTGTAGCAGAAGATCAGCCCCAGCATTTT

V: TRBV6-5
J: TRBJ2-7
D: -
size: -
CDR3: CASKQGGYEQYF
DNA: TGTGCCAGCAAACAGGGCGGGTACGAGCAGTACTTC

V: TRBV9
J: TRBJ1-1
D: -
size: -
CDR3: CASSPGFTEAFF
DNA: TGTGCCAGCAGCCCCGGTTTCACTGAAGCTTTCTTT

V: TRBV4-1
J: TRBJ1-5
D: -
size: -
CDR3: CASSQDQATGIDQPQHF
DNA: TGCGCCAGCAGCCAAGATCAGGCGACGGGGATTGATCAGCCCCAGCATTTT

V: TRBV5-1
J: TRBJ2-7
D: -
size: few
CDR3: CASSHTGSAYEQYF
DNA: TGCGCCAGCAGCCATACCGGGTCCGCCTACGAGCAGTACTTC

V: TRBV2
J: TRBJ2-7
D: -
size: -
CDR3: CASSGGTGRTYEQYF
DNA: TGTGCCAGCAGTGGGGGGACGGGGAGGACCTACGAGCAGTACTTC

V: TRBV7-9
J: TRBJ1-4
D: -
size: -
CDR3: CASSLVTDSKLFF
DNA: TGTGCCAGCAGCTTAGTGACAGATTCAAAACTGTTTTTT

V: TRBV2
J: TRBJ1-2
D: -
size: -
CDR3: CASSEAGRSYTF
DNA: TGTGCCAGCAGTGAGGCAGGTCGCAGCTACACCTTC

V: TRBV5-1
J: TRBJ2-7
D: TRBD2
size: -
CDR3: CASSPAGSVGEQYF
DNA: TGCGCCAGCAGCCCAGCGGGGTCCGTAGGGGAGCAGTACTTC

V: TRBV15
J: TRBJ1-1
D: TRBD1
size: -
CDR3: CATSAIDRDTEAFF
DNA: TGTGCCACCAGTGCCATCGACAGGGACACTGAAGCTTTCTTT

V: TRBV30
J: TRBJ2-3
D: -
size: few
CDR3: CAWSWGREKPIDTQYF
DNA: TGTGCCTGGAGTTGGGGCAGGGAAAAGCCTATAGATACGCAGTATTTT

V: TRBV6-1
J: TRBJ2-2
D: TRBD2
size: few
CDR3: CASSASRERVGELFF
DNA: TGTGCCAGCAGTGCATCGCGGGAGCGGGTCGGGGAGCTGTTTTTT

V: TRBV2
J: TRBJ1-5
D: TRBD1
size: -
CDR3: CASSEMDRNQPQHF
DNA: TGTGCCAGCAGTGAAATGGACAGGAATCAGCCCCAGCATTTT

V: TRBV4-2
J: TRBJ2-7
D: -
size: -
CDR3: CASSQETRGPYEQYF
DNA: TGTGCCAGCAGCCAAGAAACTAGAGGCCCCTACGAGCAGTACTTC

V: TRBV4-1
J: TRBJ2-3
D: -
size: -
CDR3: CASSQDSRGGSGTDTQYF
DNA: TGCGCCAGCAGCCAAGATTCTCGGGGTGGGAGCGGGACAGATACGCAGTATTTT

V: TRBV27
J: TRBJ2-1
D: TRBD2
size: once
CDR3: CASSIASGGVDEQFF
DNA: TGTGCCAGCAGTATCGCTAGCGGGGGGGTGGATGAGCAGTTCTTC

V: TRBV2
J: TRBJ2-7
D: -
size: -
CDR3: CASSYPTTGSSYEKYF
DNA: TGTGCCAGCAGTTACCCAACGACAGGTTCCTCCTACGAGAAGTACTTC